The 18 T cell receptor beta chains below were found in one sample sequenced in a study of OX40 agonist ivuxolimab in advanced cancers. Library preparation used the immunoSEQ multiplex PCR assay. TCRdb's version of the immuneACCESS table is confined to in-frame rearrangements and falls short of the full clone set. An unresolved V gene accounts for under half of the shortfall where checked; the remainder is of unknown origin. This sample is represented by about 96,000 clones; about four fifths of them were singletons. The ten most abundant clones make up roughly 5.8% of the sample. Sequences were derived from CD4+ or CD8+ T cells sorted from blood, sampled in a trial of the OX40 agonist ivuxolimab. The receptors shown here come from an adult with an advanced solid tumor such as melanoma, head and neck, liver or kidney cancer.

V gene TRBV5-8 combines with J gene TRBJ1-5, with 10 bases lining up with TRBD1. The junction had 5 bases not matched to a gene; V was cut back by 4 bases and J by 4 bases. The CDR3 runs 15 residues. In germline, CDR1 is SGHTS, CDR2 YDEGEE. The DNA for the CDR3 is TGTGCCAGCAGCCGAGGGACAGGGGAGAATCAGCCCCAGCATTTT. This gives the protein CASSRGTGENQPQHF.

This clone showed up just a few times. This chain uses TRBV30 with TRBJ2-3, with 14 bases fitting TRBD2. CDR3 size: 15 residues. The germline CDR1 and CDR2 sequences are GTSNPN and SVGIG (reference sequence). The junction had 1 base not matched to a gene; V was cut back by 5 bases and J by 0 bases. CDR3 DNA: TGTGCCTGGGGACTAGCGGGGGGTAGCACAGATACGCAGTATTTT. It yields the protein CAWGLAGGSTDTQYF.

A few counts support this clone. The CDR3 DNA sequence: TGTGCCAGCAGTTGGGCGGACAGGGACTATGGCTACACCTTC. It encodes CASSWADRDYGYTF. This chain joins TRBV6-6 and TRBJ1-2; 8 nucleotides align to TRBD1. The CDR3 spans 14 residues. Germline V lookup: CDR1 MNHNY, CDR2 SVGAGI (reference sequence). V lost 4 bases and J lost 3; bases outside the gene matches: 4.

The chain carries TRBV5-4 and TRBJ2-3; 10 positions agree with TRBD2. The CDR3 is 15 residues long. V lost 4 bases and J lost 10; bases outside the gene matches: 12. CDR1 and CDR2 (germline): SGHNT, YYREEE (reference sequence). CDR3: CASSGELAGEMAQYF. The CDR3, as DNA: TGTGCCAGCAGCGGGGAGCTAGCGGGGGAAATGGCGCAGTATTTT.

Of note for this clone: Mismatch with germline at one junction end may stem from a read error. The chain recombines TRBV6-1 with TRBJ1-5, with no clear D. This CDR3 contains 16 residues. CDR1 is MNHNS, CDR2 SASEGT, per germline. CDR3 amino acids: CAISESNSHSNQPQHF. CDR3 in DNA: TGTGCCATCAGTGAGTCGAACTCCCATAGCAATCAGCCCCAGCATTTT.

This chain links TRBV2 with TRBJ2-5; no firm D call. CDR1 and CDR2 (germline): SNHLY, FYNNEI. Trimming removed 8 bases from V and 5 bases from J, with 9 bases in between. The CDR3 contains 11 residues. The CDR3 region is CASRTEETQYF. CDR3 nucleotides: TGTGCCAGCCGGACGGAGGAGACCCAGTACTTC.

The chain combines TRBV7-3 with TRBJ2-1; the D gene could be TRBD1 or TRBD2 (6 bases each). Trimming pared 5 bases from V and 1 base from J, leaving 15 bases between. From germline, CDR1 is SGHTA and CDR2 FQGTGA. The CDR3 extends over 16 amino acids. CDR3 protein: CASSAVGGNSYNEQFF. DNA for the CDR3: TGTGCCAGCAGCGCCGTAGGGGGGAATTCCTACAATGAGCAGTTCTTC.

The V call is TRBV9, the J call TRBJ1-2, with D maybe TRBD1 (5 bases). There are 14 residues in the CDR3. Deletions cut 0 bases from V and 5 bases from J, with 11 bases between. Germline CDR1 and CDR2: SGDLS and YYNGEE. The CDR3 DNA reads TGTGCCAGCAGCGTAGGGCAGGGTTTGTATGGCTACACCTTC. Its protein product is CASSVGQGLYGYTF.

The chain joins TRBV5-1 to TRBJ2-7; 16 positions agree with TRBD2. The CDR3 totals 16 residues. From germline, CDR1 is SGHRS and CDR2 YFSETQ. V lost 4 bases to trimming and J lost 5 bases; unmatched junction nucleotides: 6. In DNA form, the CDR3 reads TGCGCCAGCAGCCTGGGGACTAGCGGGGGGGCCAACGAGCAGTACTTC. Its translation is CASSLGTSGGANEQYF.

The gene calls are TRBV6-1 and TRBJ2-7; D not certain. The CDR3 extends over 14 amino acids. CDR1 MNHNS and CDR2 SASEGT come from the germline V gene. Trimming took off 3 bases at V and 4 bases at J, with 13 bases between the two ends. The CDR3 nucleotides are TGTGCCAGCAGTGACAAGGGCCCTAGGTACGAGCAGTACTTC. It specifies CASSDKGPRYEQYF.

This clone came up once. The chain uses TRBV2 and TRBJ2-7; TRBD1 or TRBD2 may be the D gene (5 bases each). There are 14 residues in the CDR3. Germline V gene data show CDR1 as SNHLY and CDR2 as FYNNEI. V dropped 5 bases and J dropped 0 bases, with 11 bases sitting between them. The CDR3 bases are TGTGCCAGCAGTATGAGGGGAAGCTCCTACGAGCAGTACTTC. Translating it yields CASSMRGSSYEQYF.

This rearrangement joins TRBV9 to TRBJ1-4; the match to TRBD1 covers 10 bases. V shed 0 bases and J 7 bases; nucleotides not matched to a gene: 6. The CDR3 spans 16 residues. CDR1 and CDR2 from the germline V gene are SGDLS and YYNGEE. CDR3 sequence reads: CASSVGGGTGAEKLFF. CDR3 coding DNA: TGTGCCAGCAGCGTAGGAGGGGGGACAGGGGCTGAAAAACTGTTTTTT.

This CDR3 is CASSAGGPGEQFF. The DNA for the CDR3 is TGTGCCAGCAGTGCGGGAGGGCCGGGTGAGCAGTTCTTC. The V and J genes are TRBV7-8 and TRBJ2-1; 9 bases match TRBD2. J gave up 9 bases and V 6 bases, and 6 bases lay outside the gene matches. The germline gives CDR1 SGHVS, CDR2 FQNEAQ. This CDR3 has 13 residues. The full variable domain, completed using reference TRBV7-8 and TRBJ2-1, is GAGVSQSPRYKVAKRGQDVALRCDPISGHVSLFWYQQALGQGPEFLTYFQNEAQLDKSGLPSDRFFAERPEGSVSTLKIQRTQQEDSAVYLCASSAGGPGEQFFGPGTRLTVL.

The chain joins TRBV6-4 to TRBJ2-1; D gene uncertain. CDR1 MRHNA and CDR2 SNTAGT come from the germline V gene. V lost 4 bases and J 12 bases, leaving 13 bases between the germline ends. The CDR3 contains 12 residues. In DNA, the CDR3 is TGTGCCAGCAGTGCATCGGGCGATGGGCAGTTCTTC. Its translation: CASSASGDGQFF.

This clone was recorded once. The chain carries TRBV7-2 and TRBJ1-2; 7 bases align to TRBD1. CDR1 is SGHTA and CDR2 is FQGNSA in the germline V gene. The CDR3 runs to 14 residues. Trimming cost V 7 bases and J 7 bases; bases outside gene matches: 12. Here the CDR3 DNA reads TGTGCCAGCACCCCCCGACAGGGATCTTCTGGCTACACCTTC. Protein product: CASTPRQGSSGYTF.

The chain links TRBV6-5 to TRBJ2-3, with D perhaps matching TRBD1 (6 bases). This CDR3 region has 15 residues. The germline V and J ends were trimmed by 7 bases and 2 bases, with 16 bases remaining between them. The V gene's germline CDR1 is MNHEY and CDR2 SVGAGI. CDR3 in amino acids: CASIHLGQTTDTQYF. The DNA for the CDR3 is TGTGCCAGCATCCACCTTGGACAGACCACAGATACGCAGTATTTT.

V and J are TRBV9 and TRBJ2-3, with D tentatively TRBD2 (6 bases). CDR1 is SGDLS, CDR2 YYNGEE, per germline. The CDR3 is 15 amino acids. The V end lost 4 bases, the J end lost 1 base, and 13 bases lay between the germline ends. CDR3 protein: CASSHFGTGTDTQYF. DNA of the CDR3: TGTGCCAGCAGCCATTTCGGGACTGGCACAGATACGCAGTATTTT.

The chain combines TRBV7-8 with TRBJ2-7; 8 bases are a match to TRBD2. The germline V gene has CDR1 SGHVS and CDR2 FQNEAQ. The CDR3 covers 14 residues. The J segment lost 9 bases and the V segment lost 5 bases, leaving 12 bases of the junction unmatched. Here the CDR3 DNA reads TGTGCCAGCAGCCCGAACCCGGGACTAGTCATGCAGTACTTC. As protein: CASSPNPGLVMQYF.